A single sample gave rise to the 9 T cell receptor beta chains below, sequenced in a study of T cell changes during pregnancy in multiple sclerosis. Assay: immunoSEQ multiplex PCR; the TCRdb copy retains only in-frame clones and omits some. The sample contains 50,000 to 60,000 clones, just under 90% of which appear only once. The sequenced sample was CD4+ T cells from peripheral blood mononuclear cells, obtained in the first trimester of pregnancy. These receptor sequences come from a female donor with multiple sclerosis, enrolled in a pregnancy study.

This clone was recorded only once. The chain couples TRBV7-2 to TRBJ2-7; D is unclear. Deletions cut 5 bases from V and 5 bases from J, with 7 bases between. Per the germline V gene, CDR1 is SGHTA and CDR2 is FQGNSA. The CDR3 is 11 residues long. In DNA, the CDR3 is TGTGCCAGCAGCCCGAGGAACGAGCAGTACTTC. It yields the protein CASSPRNEQYF.

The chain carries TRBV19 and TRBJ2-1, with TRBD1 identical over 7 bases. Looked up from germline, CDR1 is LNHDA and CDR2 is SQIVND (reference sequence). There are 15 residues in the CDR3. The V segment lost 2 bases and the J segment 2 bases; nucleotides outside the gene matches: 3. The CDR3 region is CASSITGDPYNEQFF. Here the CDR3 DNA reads TGTGCCAGTAGTATAACAGGGGATCCCTACAATGAGCAGTTCTTC. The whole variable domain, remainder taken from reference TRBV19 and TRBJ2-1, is DGGITQSPKYLFRKEGQNVTLSCEQNLNHDAMYWYRQDPGQGLRLIYYSQIVNDFQKGDIAEGYSVSREKKESFPLTVTSAQKNPTAFYLCASSITGDPYNEQFFGPGTRLTVL.

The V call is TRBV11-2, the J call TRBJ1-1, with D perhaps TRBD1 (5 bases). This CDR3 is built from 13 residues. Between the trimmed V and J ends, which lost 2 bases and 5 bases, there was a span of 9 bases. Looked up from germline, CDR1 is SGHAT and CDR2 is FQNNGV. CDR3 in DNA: TGTGCCAGCAGCTTAAAAGGGGTAACTGAAGCTTTCTTT. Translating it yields CASSLKGVTEAFF.

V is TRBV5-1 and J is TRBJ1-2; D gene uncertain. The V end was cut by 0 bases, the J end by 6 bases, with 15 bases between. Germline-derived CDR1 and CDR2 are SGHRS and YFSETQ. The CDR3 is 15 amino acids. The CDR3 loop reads CASSLGQAQLNGYTF. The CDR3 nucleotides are TGCGCCAGCAGCTTGGGGCAGGCACAACTCAATGGCTACACCTTC. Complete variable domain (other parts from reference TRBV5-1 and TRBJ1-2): KAGVTQTPRYLIKTRGQQVTLSCSPISGHRSVSWYQQTPGQGLQFLFEYFSETQRNKGNFPGRFSGRQFSNSRSEMNVSTLELGDSALYLCASSLGQAQLNGYTFGSGTRLTVV.

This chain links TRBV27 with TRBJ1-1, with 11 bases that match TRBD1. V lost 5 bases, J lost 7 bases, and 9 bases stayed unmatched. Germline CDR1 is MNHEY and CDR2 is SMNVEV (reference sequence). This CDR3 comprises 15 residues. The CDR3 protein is CASSPQDRGRVEAFF. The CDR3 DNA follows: TGTGCCAGCAGTCCACAGGACAGGGGGCGTGTTGAAGCTTTCTTT.

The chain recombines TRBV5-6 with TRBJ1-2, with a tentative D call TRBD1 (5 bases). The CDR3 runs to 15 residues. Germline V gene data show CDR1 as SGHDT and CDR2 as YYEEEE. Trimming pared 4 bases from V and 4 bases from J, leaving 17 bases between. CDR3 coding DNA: TGTGCCAGCAGCCCCGACAGTACCTCCATCTATGGCTACACCTTC. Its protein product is CASSPDSTSIYGYTF.

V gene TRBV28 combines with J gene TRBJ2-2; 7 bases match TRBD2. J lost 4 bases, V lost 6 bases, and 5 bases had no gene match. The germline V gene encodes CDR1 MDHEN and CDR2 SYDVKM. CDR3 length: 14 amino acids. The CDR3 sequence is CASRRLAGTGELFF. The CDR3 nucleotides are TGTGCCAGCAGGCGACTAGCTGGCACCGGGGAGCTGTTTTTT.

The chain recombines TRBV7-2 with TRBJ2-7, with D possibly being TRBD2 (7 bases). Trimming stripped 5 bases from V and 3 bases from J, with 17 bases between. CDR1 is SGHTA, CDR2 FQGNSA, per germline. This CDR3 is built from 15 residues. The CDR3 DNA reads TGTGCCAGCAGCCAAGGGGGGGGAGAAGGCTACGAGCAGTACTTC. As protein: CASSQGGGEGYEQYF. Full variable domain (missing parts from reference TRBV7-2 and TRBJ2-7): GAGVSQSPSNKVTEKGKDVELRCDPISGHTALYWYRQSLGQGLEFLIYFQGNSAPDKSGLPSDRFSAERTGGSVSTLTIQRTQQEDSAVYLCASSQGGGEGYEQYFGPGTRLTVT.

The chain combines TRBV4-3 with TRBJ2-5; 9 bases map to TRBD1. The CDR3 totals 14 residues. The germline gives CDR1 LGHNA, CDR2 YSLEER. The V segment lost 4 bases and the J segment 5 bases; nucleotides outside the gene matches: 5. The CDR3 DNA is TGCGCCAGCAGCCCAGGGACAGGGTGGGAGACCCAGTACTTC. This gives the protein CASSPGTGWETQYF.